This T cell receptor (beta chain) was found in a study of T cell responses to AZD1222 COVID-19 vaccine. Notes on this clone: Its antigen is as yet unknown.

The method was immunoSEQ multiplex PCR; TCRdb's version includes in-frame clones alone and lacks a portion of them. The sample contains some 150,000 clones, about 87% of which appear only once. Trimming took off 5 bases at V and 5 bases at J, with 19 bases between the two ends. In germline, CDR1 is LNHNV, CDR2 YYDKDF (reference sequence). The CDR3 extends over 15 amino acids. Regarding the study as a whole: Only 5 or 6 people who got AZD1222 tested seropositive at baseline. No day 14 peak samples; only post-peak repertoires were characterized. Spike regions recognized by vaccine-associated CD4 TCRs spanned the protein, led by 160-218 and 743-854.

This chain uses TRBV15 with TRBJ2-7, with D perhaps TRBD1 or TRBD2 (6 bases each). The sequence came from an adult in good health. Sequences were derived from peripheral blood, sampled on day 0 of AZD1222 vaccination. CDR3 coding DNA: TGTGCCACCAGCGCCAGGGGTGGAGGGGTAGACGAGCAGTACTTC. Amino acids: CATSARGGGVDEQYF.